These 29 T cell receptor beta chains came from one sample sequenced in a study of shared clonotypes between healthy human individuals. The data were produced by immunoSEQ multiplex PCR, yet TCRdb's version contains in-frame clones alone and is incomplete. The sample lists more than 2 million clones, 85% to 95% occurring once. Sequencing was done on a sample of naive CD4+ T cells sorted from blood. Described subset: CD45RA+ positively selected. Receptors originate from a man aged 18 to 29 in good health.

V usage is TRBV7-8 and J usage is TRBJ2-1, with 14 positions matching TRBD2. V gave up 4 bases and J gave up 1 base; unmatched junction bases: 12. CDR1 and CDR2 (germline): SGHVS, FQNEAQ. CDR3 length: 20 amino acids. The CDR3 DNA is TGTGCCAGCAGCTCGACTCCGGGACTAGCGGGAGCGGAGTCCTACAATGAGCAGTTCTTC. Protein: CASSSTPGLAGAESYNEQFF.

This chain joins TRBV13 and TRBJ2-2, with 8 nucleotides matching TRBD2. Germline V gene lookup returns CDR1 PRHDT and CDR2 FYEKMQ (reference sequence). The CDR3 consists of 15 residues. V shed 8 bases and J 2 bases; nucleotides not matched to a gene: 7. The CDR3 protein is CASLRTSINTGELFF. The CDR3 DNA reads as TGTGCCAGCCTCCGGACTAGCATAAACACCGGGGAGCTGTTTTTT.

The V gene is TRBV7-9, the J gene TRBJ2-1, with TRBD2 matching over 11 bases. Germline V gene lookup returns CDR1 SEHNR and CDR2 FQNEAQ (reference sequence). CDR3 length: 16 amino acids. V lost 5 bases, J lost 8 bases, and 11 bases stayed unmatched. In DNA form, the CDR3 reads TGTGCCAGCAGCCCCGGGACTAGCGGAGTGGGCGATGAGCAGTTCTTC. This translates into CASSPGTSGVGDEQFF. The full variable domain, in which reference TRBV7-9 and TRBJ2-1 provide the parts outside the CDR3, is DTGVSQNPRHKITKRGQNVTFRCDPISEHNRLYWYRQTLGQGPEFLTYFQNEAQLEKSRLLSDRFSAERPKGSFSTLEIQRTEQGDSAMYLCASSPGTSGVGDEQFFGPGTRLTVL.

This chain uses TRBV5-1 with TRBJ2-1, with D possibly being TRBD1 (5 bases). The germline V and J ends were trimmed by 4 bases and 7 bases, with 18 bases remaining between them. CDR1 is SGHRS, CDR2 YFSETQ, per germline. The CDR3 runs to 15 residues. CDR3 amino acids: CASSRQNDQGNEQFF. DNA of the CDR3: TGCGCCAGCAGCCGACAGAATGACCAAGGGAATGAGCAGTTCTTC. The full variable domain, completed using reference TRBV5-1 and TRBJ2-1, is KAGVTQTPRYLIKTRGQQVTLSCSPISGHRSVSWYQQTPGQGLQFLFEYFSETQRNKGNFPGRFSGRQFSNSRSEMNVSTLELGDSALYLCASSRQNDQGNEQFFGPGTRLTVL.

The chain couples TRBV2 to TRBJ1-2; weak D call: TRBD1 (5 bases). V was clipped by 3 bases and J by 7 bases, with 18 bases between them. CDR1 and CDR2 from the germline V gene are SNHLY and FYNNEI. This CDR3 has 15 residues. The CDR3 region is CASSENSGTTAGYTF. The CDR3, as DNA: TGTGCCAGCAGTGAGAACTCCGGGACTACTGCTGGCTACACCTTC.

This chain joins TRBV6-1 and TRBJ1-1, with D possibly being TRBD1 (6 bases). Trimming left V 6 bases short and J 0 bases short, with 11 bases between. Germline assignment: CDR1 MNHNS and CDR2 SASEGT. CDR3 size: 14 residues. The CDR3 loop is CASRTGQLNTEAFF. The CDR3 bases are TGTGCCAGCAGGACCGGACAGTTGAACACTGAAGCTTTCTTT.

Worth noting for this clone: The sample contains more than one DNA sequence encoding this CDR3. V usage is TRBV15 and J usage is TRBJ1-4; no firm D call. Germline assignment: CDR1 LNHNV and CDR2 YYDKDF (reference sequence). The CDR3 spans 14 residues. V lost 1 base, J lost 7 bases, and 10 bases lay in between. In nucleotides, the CDR3 is TGTGCCACCAGCAGAGGAGGCGAGGGTGAAAAACTGTTTTTT. It codes for CATSRGGEGEKLFF.

The rearrangement joins TRBV5-1 to TRBJ1-2; no definite D call. The CDR3 totals 14 residues. The germline V gene encodes CDR1 SGHRS and CDR2 YFSETQ. V lost 2 bases, J lost 2 bases, and 10 bases lay in between. The CDR3 reads CASSLMTQNYGYTF. CDR3 bases: TGCGCCAGCAGCTTAATGACCCAGAACTATGGCTACACCTTC. Together with reference TRBV5-1 and TRBJ1-2, the CDR3 gives the full variable domain: KAGVTQTPRYLIKTRGQQVTLSCSPISGHRSVSWYQQTPGQGLQFLFEYFSETQRNKGNFPGRFSGRQFSNSRSEMNVSTLELGDSALYLCASSLMTQNYGYTFGSGTRLTVV.

CDR3 loop: CASSVHNTGGEYHEQYF. CDR3 DNA: TGTGCCAGCAGCGTACATAATACAGGGGGAGAGTATCACGAGCAGTACTTC. This chain joins TRBV9 and TRBJ2-7; TRBD1 matches at 8 bases. Trimming at V came to 1 base and at J to 5 bases, leaving 14 bases not matched to a gene. CDR1 is SGDLS, CDR2 YYNGEE, per germline. CDR3 length: 17 residues.

This chain connects TRBV5-4 to TRBJ2-7, with 14 bases fitting TRBD2. Per germline, CDR1 SGHNT and CDR2 YYREEE (reference sequence). There are 17 residues in the CDR3. The V gene end was trimmed by 3 bases and the J gene end by 0 bases; junction bases not matched to a gene: 5. The CDR3 DNA follows: TGTGCCAGCAGCTGGGGAGGGACTAGCGGGAGCTCCTACGAGCAGTACTTC. This gives the protein CASSWGGTSGSSYEQYF.

V is TRBV10-2 and J is TRBJ2-7, with TRBD2 as a possible D gene (6 bases). The V and J ends lost 8 bases and 9 bases respectively, with 14 bases between them. Germline CDR1 reads WSHSY; CDR2 reads SAAADI. This CDR3 has 11 residues. Here the CDR3 reads CASGGGVRQYF. The CDR3 nucleotides are TGCGCCAGCGGGGGAGGAGTTCGGCAGTACTTC.

This chain connects TRBV18 to TRBJ2-7, with D possibly matching TRBD1 (6 bases). The CDR3 loop spans 15 amino acids. Per germline, CDR1 KGHSH and CDR2 LQKENI. Trimming shortened V by 0 bases and J by 1 base, and 10 bases separated the two germline ends. The CDR3: CASSPPSGDSYEQYF. The CDR3 DNA sequence: TGTGCCAGCTCACCACCGTCAGGGGATTCCTACGAGCAGTACTTC.

The V and J genes are TRBV30 and TRBJ1-6, with 7 bases identical to TRBD1. The V segment lost 5 bases and the J segment 7 bases; nucleotides outside the gene matches: 8. CDR3 length: 14 residues. Germline-derived CDR1 and CDR2 are GTSNPN and SVGIG (reference sequence). DNA of the CDR3: TGTGCCTGGGGCGCTGGCAGGGGGAATTCACCCCTCCACTTT. It is translated as CAWGAGRGNSPLHF.

The chain employs TRBV7-9 and TRBJ2-7, with 8 bases that match TRBD2. CDR1 and CDR2 (germline): SEHNR, FQNEAQ (reference sequence). There are 15 residues in the CDR3. The V segment lost 3 bases and the J segment 4 bases; nucleotides outside the gene matches: 8. CDR3: CASSFIGGAIYEQYF. In DNA form, the CDR3 reads TGTGCCAGCAGCTTTATCGGGGGGGCCATATACGAGCAGTACTTC.

V is TRBV7-9 and J is TRBJ1-6, with D unresolved. CDR1 is SEHNR, CDR2 FQNEAQ, per germline (reference sequence). The germline V and J ends were trimmed by 6 bases and 6 bases, with 15 bases remaining between them. There are 15 residues in the CDR3. Here the CDR3 reads CASSHDTVPNSPLHF. As DNA, the CDR3 is TGTGCCAGCAGTCACGACACTGTACCTAATTCACCCCTCCACTTT. The variable domain in full, with the rest retrieved from reference TRBV7-9 and TRBJ1-6, is DTGVSQNPRHKITKRGQNVTFRCDPISEHNRLYWYRQTLGQGPEFLTYFQNEAQLEKSRLLSDRFSAERPKGSFSTLEIQRTEQGDSAMYLCASSHDTVPNSPLHFGNGTRLTVT.

This clone was detected only once. The V and J genes are TRBV9 and TRBJ1-6; a possible D gene is TRBD1 (5 bases). Germline values: CDR1 SGDLS, CDR2 YYNGEE. Trimming took off 0 bases at V and 4 bases at J, with 14 bases between the two ends. The CDR3 length is 17 residues. The chain's CDR3 is CASSVEPGAGYNSPLHF. CDR3 bases: TGTGCCAGCAGCGTAGAGCCTGGGGCCGGGTATAATTCACCCCTCCACTTT. The whole variable domain, remainder taken from reference TRBV9 and TRBJ1-6, is DSGVTQTPKHLITATGQRVTLRCSPRSGDLSVYWYQQSLDQGLQFLIQYYNGEERAKGNILERFSAQQFPDLHSELNLSSLELGDSALYFCASSVEPGAGYNSPLHFGNGTRLTVT.

Concerning this clone: The junction departs from the called germline gene at one end, perhaps through a read error. The CDR3 region is CASSLVGFSHEQYF. The DNA for the CDR3 is TGCGCCAGCAGCTTGGTTGGTTTCTCCCACGAGCAGTACTTC. The genes are TRBV5-1 and TRBJ2-7; D not certain. Germline V gives CDR1 SGHRS, CDR2 YFSETQ. The CDR3 is 14 residues long.

This clone was observed once. V is TRBV11-2 and J is TRBJ2-2; D remains unclear. Germline V gene data show CDR1 as SGHAT and CDR2 as FQNNGV. The CDR3 is 14 residues long. Trimming removed 4 bases from V and 5 bases from J, with 11 bases in between. This CDR3 is CASSSLKGTGELFF. Written as DNA, the CDR3 is TGTGCCAGCAGCTCCCTGAAAGGGACCGGGGAGCTGTTTTTT.

This clone was seen a single time. V and J are TRBV5-1 and TRBJ2-7; D tentatively reads TRBD1 or TRBD2 (5 bases each). Germline values: CDR1 SGHRS, CDR2 YFSETQ. Deletions cut 5 bases from V and 2 bases from J, with 17 bases between. The CDR3 sequence is 15 residues long. CDR3 in amino acids: CASRHPDGTTYEQYF. For the CDR3, the DNA is TGCGCCAGCAGGCACCCCGACGGGACCACCTACGAGCAGTACTTC.

The chain combines TRBV10-1 with TRBJ1-1; D uncertain. The CDR3 totals 13 residues. The V gene lost 3 bases and the J gene lost 4 bases, with 9 bases spanning the gap. CDR1 and CDR2 from the germline V gene are WNHNN and SYGVQD (reference sequence). The CDR3, as DNA: TGCGCCAGCAGTGAAGGAACGGGCACTGAAGCTTTCTTT. Its translation is CASSEGTGTEAFF.

This clone was counted a single time. This chain joins TRBV7-9 and TRBJ1-5; the D gene is possibly TRBD1 (5 bases). V dropped 7 bases and J dropped 1 base, with 8 bases sitting between them. The CDR3 runs to 13 residues. Germline CDR1 is SEHNR and CDR2 is FQNEAQ (reference sequence). The CDR3 coding sequence is TGTGCCAGCACCTGGGGCAGCAATCAGCCCCAGCATTTT. Its translation: CASTWGSNQPQHF.

As regards this clone: The sample contains more than one DNA sequence encoding this CDR3. V gene TRBV5-1 combines with J gene TRBJ2-7, with D perhaps matching TRBD1 (6 bases). The CDR3 is 14 residues long. The V and J ends lost 1 base and 0 bases respectively, with 8 bases between them. Germline V gene data show CDR1 as SGHRS and CDR2 as YFSETQ. Here the CDR3 reads CASSLTGNSYEQYF. The CDR3 DNA is TGCGCCAGCAGCTTGACAGGGAACTCCTACGAGCAGTACTTC.

This sequence joins TRBV2 and TRBJ2-2, with 8 bases aligning to TRBD1. J gave up 5 bases and V 4 bases, and 6 bases lay outside the gene matches. Germline CDR1 SNHLY, CDR2 FYNNEI. CDR3 length: 15 residues. CDR3 amino acids: CASSVQGVGTGELFF. CDR3 nucleotide sequence: TGTGCCAGCAGTGTACAGGGGGTCGGGACCGGGGAGCTGTTTTTT. The variable domain in full, completed from reference TRBV2 and TRBJ2-2, reads EPEVTQTPSHQVTQMGQEVILRCVPISNHLYFYWYRQILGQKVEFLVSFYNNEISEKSEIFDDQFSVERPDGSNFTLKIRSTKLEDSAMYFCASSVQGVGTGELFFGEGSRLTVL.

The V call is TRBV30, the J call TRBJ2-3; D is undetermined. V shed 2 bases and J shed 3 bases, with 21 bases lying between them. Germline loops: CDR1 GTSNPN, CDR2 SVGIG (reference sequence). This CDR3 has 17 amino acids. CDR3 nucleotides: TGTGCCTGGAGTCTTTCGCTCCCCCAGTCCGGTACAGATACGCAGTATTTT. This gives the protein CAWSLSLPQSGTDTQYF.

In this sample, this clone turned up once. The chain is built from TRBV19 and TRBJ1-5, with 10 bases matching TRBD1. The trim removed 6 bases at V and 0 bases at J, leaving 5 bases unmatched. The CDR3 contains 16 residues. In germline, CDR1 is LNHDA, CDR2 SQIVND (reference sequence). CDR3 sequence: CASSRTGGYSNQPQHF. CDR3 DNA: TGTGCCAGTAGCCGGACAGGGGGGTATAGCAATCAGCCCCAGCATTTT.

This clone is a singleton in its sample. This chain connects TRBV19 to TRBJ2-1; tentatively, D is TRBD1 (5 bases). The CDR3 sequence is 16 residues long. V lost 6 bases and J lost 3, with 18 bases in between. Germline-derived CDR1 and CDR2 are LNHDA and SQIVND (reference sequence). CDR3 in amino acids: CASREVNRPYYNEQFF. The CDR3 DNA sequence: TGTGCCAGTAGAGAAGTCAACAGGCCATACTACAATGAGCAGTTCTTC.

The rearrangement uses TRBV4-1 and TRBJ2-3, with a possible D match to TRBD1 (6 bases). Deletions cut 1 base from V and 0 bases from J, with 11 bases between. The V gene's germline CDR1 is MGHRA and CDR2 YSYEKL. The CDR3 has 16 residues. Here the CDR3 reads CASSQGSTGSTDTQYF. The CDR3 DNA sequence: TGCGCCAGCAGCCAAGGATCAACAGGGAGCACAGATACGCAGTATTTT.

V gene TRBV7-2 combines with J gene TRBJ2-2; 7 bases line up with TRBD2. The CDR3 length is 17 residues. The V gene end was trimmed by 5 bases and the J gene end by 1 base; junction bases not matched to a gene: 10. Germline loops: CDR1 SGHTA, CDR2 FQGNSA. CDR3 sequence (DNA): TGTGCCAGCAGCCCCCTCGTGAGCGGGGTGAACACCGGGGAGCTGTTTTTT. This gives the protein CASSPLVSGVNTGELFF.

The rearrangement uses TRBV25-1 and TRBJ1-2; TRBD1 aligns across 7 bases. Trimming at V came to 3 bases and at J to 6 bases, leaving 4 bases not matched to a gene. Germline V gene sequence: CDR1 MGHDK, CDR2 SYGVNS. The CDR3 loop spans 13 amino acids. This chain's CDR3 is CASSETGKHGYTF. DNA for the CDR3: TGTGCCAGCAGTGAGACAGGGAAGCATGGCTACACCTTC.